This T cell receptor beta chain was retrieved from a study of blood T cells in healthy people across ages. Study at large: Template switching picked up about one barcoded beta molecule for each two T cells. Findings and limits, study-wide: The fall in TCR beta diversity per million T cells was roughly linear with age.

This clonotype was seen a handful of times. What it binds is unknown. Drawn from each donor were ten milliliters of peripheral blood. In each sample, at least 6.5 million PBMCs were isolated. Then a second PCR, running roughly 6 to 12 cycles, was carried out with a sample-barcoded 5' primer and a J-beta primer mix. TCRdb re-called the 5' RACE reads through MiXCR, storing one row per CDR3 protein. There are around 1.1 million distinct CDR3 sequences in the sample; about two fifths occur only once, and around 13% lies in the top ten. The specimen sequenced was blood. The TCR sequence derives from a man between 18 and 29 years old in good health.

CDR3 DNA sequence: TGTGCCAGCAGCCTCTGGGGTGGACGTCCAGATACGCAGTATTTT. Amino acid sequence: CASSLWGGRPDTQYF. This rearrangement joins TRBV7-2 to TRBJ2-3; D uncertain. Trimming left V 5 bases short and J 4 bases short, with 16 bases between. The CDR3 extends over 15 amino acids. The germline V gene has CDR1 SGHTA and CDR2 FQGNSA.